The source of this TCR beta chain is a study of cytomegalovirus exposure and HLA in healthy donors. The PCR ran on 60 Vbeta and 13 Jbeta primers. The method was immunoSEQ multiplex PCR; TCRdb's version includes in-frame clones alone and lacks a portion of them. The sample records about 100,000 clones, about 75% being singletons. The germline gives CDR1 GTSNPN, CDR2 SVGIG (reference sequence). V was cut by 2 bases and J by 4 bases, with 12 bases left in between. The CDR3 is 14 residues long. The source material was PBMCs. The gene calls are TRBV30 and TRBJ1-3; D call uncertain. The TCR originated in a male donor in good health and CMV-seropositive. In DNA form, the CDR3 reads TGTGCCTGGAGTATCCTCGGGGTCGGAAACACCATATATTTT. Translating gives CAWSILGVGNTIYF.